The T cell receptor (beta chain) under discussion was sequenced for a study of response to subunit inactivated influenza vaccine. Study-level findings and limits: Each seasonal influenza vaccination, the authors suggested, recruits few new T cells.

Each CDR3 protein gets one entry after TCRdb re-called the RT-PCR reads with MiXCR. The sample shows about 310,000 distinct CDR3 sequences, approximately 21% of them seen only once. Unmatched junction bases numbered 6, after V lost 5 bases and J lost 4 bases. The CDR3 has 15 residues. The germline V gene encodes CDR1 SNHLY and CDR2 FYNNEI. Comment on this clonotype: No antigen is known for it.

This clonotype originated in a man aged 50-75 years who received an inactivated influenza vaccine. This specimen consisted of PBMCs from blood, obtained less than 22 months after vaccination. The chain links TRBV2 to TRBJ2-1, with TRBD1 identical over 9 bases. CDR3 sequence: CASSPGQGFYNEQFF. CDR3 sequence (DNA): TGTGCCAGCAGTCCGGGACAGGGATTTTACAATGAGCAGTTCTTC.